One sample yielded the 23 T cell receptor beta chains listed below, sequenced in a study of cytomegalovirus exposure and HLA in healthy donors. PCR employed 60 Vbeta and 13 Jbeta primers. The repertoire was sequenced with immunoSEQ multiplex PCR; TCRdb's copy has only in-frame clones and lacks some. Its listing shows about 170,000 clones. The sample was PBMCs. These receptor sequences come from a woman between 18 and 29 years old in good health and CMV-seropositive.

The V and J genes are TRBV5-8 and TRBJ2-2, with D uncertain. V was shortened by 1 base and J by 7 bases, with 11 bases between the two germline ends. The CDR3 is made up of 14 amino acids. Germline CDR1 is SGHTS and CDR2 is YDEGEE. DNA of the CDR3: TGTGCCAGCAGCTTGTACAGAATTTACGGGGAGCTGTTTTTT. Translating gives CASSLYRIYGELFF.

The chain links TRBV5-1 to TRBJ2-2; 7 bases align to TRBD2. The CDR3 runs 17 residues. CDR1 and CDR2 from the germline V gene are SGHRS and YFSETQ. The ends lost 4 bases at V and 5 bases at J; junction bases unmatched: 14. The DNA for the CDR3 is TGCGCCAGCAGCCCAGTATCGGCGGTGGGGGGGACCGGGGAGCTGTTTTTT. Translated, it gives CASSPVSAVGGTGELFF.

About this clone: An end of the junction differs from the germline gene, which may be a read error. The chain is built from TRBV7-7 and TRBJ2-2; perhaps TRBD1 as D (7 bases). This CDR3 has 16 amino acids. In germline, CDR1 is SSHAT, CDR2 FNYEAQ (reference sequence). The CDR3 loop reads CASSLVAAGGTGELFF. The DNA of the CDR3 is TGTGCTAGCAGCTTAGTTGCGGCAGGGGGGACCGGGGAGCTGTTTTTT.

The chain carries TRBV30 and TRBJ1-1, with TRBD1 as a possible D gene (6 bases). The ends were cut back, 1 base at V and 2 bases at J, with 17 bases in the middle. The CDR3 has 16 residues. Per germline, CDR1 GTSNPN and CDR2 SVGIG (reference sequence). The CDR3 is CAWSERAVGGNTEAFF. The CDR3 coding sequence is TGTGCCTGGAGTGAGAGGGCTGTTGGGGGCAACACTGAAGCTTTCTTT.

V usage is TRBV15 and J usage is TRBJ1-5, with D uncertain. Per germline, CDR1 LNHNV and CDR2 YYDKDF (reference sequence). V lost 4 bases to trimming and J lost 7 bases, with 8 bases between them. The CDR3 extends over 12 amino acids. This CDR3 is CATSKHQQPQHF. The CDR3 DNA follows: TGTGCCACCAGCAAGCACCAACAGCCCCAGCATTTT.

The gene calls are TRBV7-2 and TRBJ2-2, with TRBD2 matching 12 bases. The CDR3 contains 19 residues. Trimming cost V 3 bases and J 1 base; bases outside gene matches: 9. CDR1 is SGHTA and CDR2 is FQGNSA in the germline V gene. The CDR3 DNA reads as TGTGCCAGCAGCTTGTCCACTAGCGGGGGGTTCAGGAACACCGGGGAGCTGTTTTTT. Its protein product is CASSLSTSGGFRNTGELFF.

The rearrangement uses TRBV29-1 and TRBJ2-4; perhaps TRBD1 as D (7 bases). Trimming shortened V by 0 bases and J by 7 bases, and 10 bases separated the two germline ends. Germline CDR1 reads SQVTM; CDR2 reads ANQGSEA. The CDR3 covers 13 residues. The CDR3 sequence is CSVEEAGGNIQYF. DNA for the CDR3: TGCAGCGTTGAAGAAGCAGGGGGGAACATTCAGTACTTC.

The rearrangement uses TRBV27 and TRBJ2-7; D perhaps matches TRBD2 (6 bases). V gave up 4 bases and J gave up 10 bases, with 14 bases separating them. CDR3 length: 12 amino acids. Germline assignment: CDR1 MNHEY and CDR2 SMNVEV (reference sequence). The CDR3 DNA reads TGTGCCAGCAGTTCAGGCCCGGGGGATCAGTACTTC. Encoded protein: CASSSGPGDQYF.

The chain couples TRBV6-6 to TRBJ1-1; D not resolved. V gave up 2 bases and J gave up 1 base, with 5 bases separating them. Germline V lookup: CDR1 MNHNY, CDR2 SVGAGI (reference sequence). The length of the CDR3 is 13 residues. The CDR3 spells CASSYLGNTEAFF. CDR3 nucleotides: TGTGCCAGCAGTTACCTCGGGAACACTGAAGCTTTCTTT.

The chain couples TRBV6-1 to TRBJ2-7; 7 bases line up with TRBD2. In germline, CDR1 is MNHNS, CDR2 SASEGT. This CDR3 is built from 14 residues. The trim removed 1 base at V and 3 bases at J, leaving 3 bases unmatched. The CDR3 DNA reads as TGTGCCAGCAGTGAAGGCGGGAGAGTCTACGAGCAGTACTTC. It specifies CASSEGGRVYEQYF.

The CDR3: CASSQSSGGYEQYF. CDR3 nucleotides: TGTGCCAGCAGTCAATCTAGCGGGGGGTACGAGCAGTACTTC. The chain has TRBV6-5 and TRBJ2-7; 11 bases agree with TRBD2. Germline V gene sequence: CDR1 MNHEY, CDR2 SVGAGI. This CDR3 is 14 amino acids long. With V trimmed by 5 bases and J by 4 bases, 4 bases remained unmatched.

This CDR3 reads CASSPGHVSYEQYF. CDR3 coding DNA: TGTGCCAGCAGCCCCGGACATGTATCCTACGAGCAGTACTTC. The gene calls are TRBV7-2 and TRBJ2-7; tentatively, D is TRBD1 (5 bases). CDR3 size: 14 residues. Germline V CDR1 and CDR2: SGHTA, FQGNSA. V lost 5 bases and J lost 1, with 12 bases in between. The full variable domain, rest sourced from reference TRBV7-2 and TRBJ2-7, is GAGVSQSPSNKVTEKGKDVELRCDPISGHTALYWYRQSLGQGLEFLIYFQGNSAPDKSGLPSDRFSAERTGGSVSTLTIQRTQQEDSAVYLCASSPGHVSYEQYFGPGTRLTVT.

CDR3 DNA: TGTGCCAGCAGCATCACTGGGCAGAGCTCTGGAAACACCATATATTTT. It codes for CASSITGQSSGNTIYF. This sequence joins TRBV9 and TRBJ1-3; no reliable D call. The germline V gene has CDR1 SGDLS and CDR2 YYNGEE. The CDR3 extends over 16 amino acids. V gave up 4 bases and J gave up 0 bases, with 14 bases separating them.

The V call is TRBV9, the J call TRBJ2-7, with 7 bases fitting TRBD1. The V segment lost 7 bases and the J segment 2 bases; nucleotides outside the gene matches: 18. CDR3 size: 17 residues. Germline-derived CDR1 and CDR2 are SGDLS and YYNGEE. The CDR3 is CASSKGASSGKPYEQYF. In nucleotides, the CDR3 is TGTGCCAGCTCTAAGGGGGCCTCCTCAGGGAAGCCCTACGAGCAGTACTTC.

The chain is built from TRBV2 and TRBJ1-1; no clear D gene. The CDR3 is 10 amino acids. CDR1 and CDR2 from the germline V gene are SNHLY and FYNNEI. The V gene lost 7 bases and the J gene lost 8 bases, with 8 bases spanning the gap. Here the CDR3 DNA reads TGTGCCAGCATCGGTCTCGAAGCTTTCTTT. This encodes CASIGLEAFF.

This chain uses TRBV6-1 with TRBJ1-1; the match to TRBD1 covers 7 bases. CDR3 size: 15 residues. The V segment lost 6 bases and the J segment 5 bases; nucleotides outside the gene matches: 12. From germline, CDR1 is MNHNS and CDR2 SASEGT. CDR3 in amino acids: CASSQFTGVWTEAFF. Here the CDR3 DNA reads TGTGCCAGCAGCCAATTCACAGGGGTTTGGACTGAAGCTTTCTTT.

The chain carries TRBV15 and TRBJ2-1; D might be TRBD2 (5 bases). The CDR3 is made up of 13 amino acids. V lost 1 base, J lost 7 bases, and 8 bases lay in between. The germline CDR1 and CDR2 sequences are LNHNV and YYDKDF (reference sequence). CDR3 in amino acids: CATSRVATNEQFF. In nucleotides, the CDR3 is TGTGCCACCAGCAGAGTAGCGACAAATGAGCAGTTCTTC. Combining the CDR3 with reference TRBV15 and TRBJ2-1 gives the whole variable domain DAMVIQNPRYQVTQFGKPVTLSCSQTLNHNVMYWYQQKSSQAPKLLFHYYDKDFNNEADTPDNFQSRRPNTSFCFLDIRSPGLGDTAMYLCATSRVATNEQFFGPGTRLTVL.

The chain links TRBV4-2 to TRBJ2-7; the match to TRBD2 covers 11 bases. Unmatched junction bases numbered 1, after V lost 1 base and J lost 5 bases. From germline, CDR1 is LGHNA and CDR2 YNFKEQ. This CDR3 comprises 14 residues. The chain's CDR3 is CASSQVAGGNEQYF. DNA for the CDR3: TGTGCCAGCAGCCAAGTAGCGGGAGGGAACGAGCAGTACTTC.

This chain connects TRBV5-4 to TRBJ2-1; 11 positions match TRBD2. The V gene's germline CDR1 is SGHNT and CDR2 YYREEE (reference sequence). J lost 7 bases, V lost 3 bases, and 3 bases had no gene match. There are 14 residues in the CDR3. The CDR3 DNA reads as TGTGCCAGCAGCTACCGGACTAGCGGGAATGAGCAGTTCTTC. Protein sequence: CASSYRTSGNEQFF.

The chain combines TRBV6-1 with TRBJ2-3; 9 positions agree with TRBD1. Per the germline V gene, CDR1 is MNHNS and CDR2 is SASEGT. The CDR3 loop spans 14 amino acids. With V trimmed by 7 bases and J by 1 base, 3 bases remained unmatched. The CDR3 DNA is TGTGCCAGCAAGACAGGGGGGGGCACAGATACGCAGTATTTT. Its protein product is CASKTGGGTDTQYF.

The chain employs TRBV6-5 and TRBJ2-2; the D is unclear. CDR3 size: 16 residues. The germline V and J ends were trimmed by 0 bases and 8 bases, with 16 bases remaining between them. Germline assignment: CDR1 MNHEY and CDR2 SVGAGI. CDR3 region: CASSYSVGLIPGELFF. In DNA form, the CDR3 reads TGTGCCAGCAGTTACTCGGTTGGGCTAATCCCTGGGGAGCTGTTTTTT.

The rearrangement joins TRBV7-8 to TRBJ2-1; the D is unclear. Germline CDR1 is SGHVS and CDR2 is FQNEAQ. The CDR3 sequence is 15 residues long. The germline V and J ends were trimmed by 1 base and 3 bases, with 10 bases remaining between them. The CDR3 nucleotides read TGTGCCAGCAGCTTAGTGGTACAGAGCTACAATGAGCAGTTCTTC. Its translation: CASSLVVQSYNEQFF.

The CDR3 coding sequence is TGCGCCAGCAGCTTGGTACGGGACAGTGACACCTACGAGCAGTACTTC. Protein: CASSLVRDSDTYEQYF. The chain employs TRBV5-1 and TRBJ2-7; TRBD1 matches 7 bases. The length of the CDR3 is 16 residues. Losses at the gene ends were 0 bases for V and 2 bases for J; bases not matched to a gene: 8. CDR1 and CDR2 from the germline V gene are SGHRS and YFSETQ.